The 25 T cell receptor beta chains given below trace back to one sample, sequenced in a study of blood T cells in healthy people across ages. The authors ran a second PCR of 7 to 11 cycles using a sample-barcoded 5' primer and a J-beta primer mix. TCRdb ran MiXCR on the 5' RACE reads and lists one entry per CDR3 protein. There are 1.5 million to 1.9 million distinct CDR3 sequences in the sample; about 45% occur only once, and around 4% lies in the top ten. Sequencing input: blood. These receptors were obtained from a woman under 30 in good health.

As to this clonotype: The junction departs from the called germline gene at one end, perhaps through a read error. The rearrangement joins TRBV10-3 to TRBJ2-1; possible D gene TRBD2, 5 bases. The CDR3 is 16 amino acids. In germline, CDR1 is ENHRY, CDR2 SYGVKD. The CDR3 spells CAISGRGASSCNEQFF. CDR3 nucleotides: TGTGCCATCAGTGGTCGGGGTGCGAGCTCCTGCAATGAGCAGTTCTTC.

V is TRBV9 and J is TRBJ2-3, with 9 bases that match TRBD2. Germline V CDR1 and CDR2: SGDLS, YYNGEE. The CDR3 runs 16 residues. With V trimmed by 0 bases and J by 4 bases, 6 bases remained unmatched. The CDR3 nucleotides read TGTGCCAGCAGCGTAGGGCGGGGGGGCTTAGCAGATACGCAGTATTTT. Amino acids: CASSVGRGGLADTQYF.

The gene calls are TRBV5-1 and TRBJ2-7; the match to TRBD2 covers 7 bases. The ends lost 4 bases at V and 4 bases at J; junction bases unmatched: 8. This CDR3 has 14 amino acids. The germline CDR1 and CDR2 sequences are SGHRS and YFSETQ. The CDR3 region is CASSDRDYGYEQYF. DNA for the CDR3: TGCGCCAGCAGCGACCGGGACTACGGATACGAGCAGTACTTC.

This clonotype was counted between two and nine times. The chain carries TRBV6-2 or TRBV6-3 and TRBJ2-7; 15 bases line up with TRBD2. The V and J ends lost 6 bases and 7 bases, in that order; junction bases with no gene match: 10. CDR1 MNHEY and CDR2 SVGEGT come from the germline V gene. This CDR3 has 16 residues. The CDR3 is CASSRHGTSGRNEQYF. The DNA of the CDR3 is TGTGCCAGCAGCCGACACGGGACTAGCGGGAGGAATGAGCAGTACTTC.

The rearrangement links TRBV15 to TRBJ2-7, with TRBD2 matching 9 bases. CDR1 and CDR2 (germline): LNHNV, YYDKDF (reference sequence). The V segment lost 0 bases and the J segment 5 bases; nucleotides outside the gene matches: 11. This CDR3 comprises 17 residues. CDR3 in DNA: TGTGCCACCAGCAGAGATCGAGTTAGCGGGAGAATCCACGAGCAGTACTTC. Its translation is CATSRDRVSGRIHEQYF.

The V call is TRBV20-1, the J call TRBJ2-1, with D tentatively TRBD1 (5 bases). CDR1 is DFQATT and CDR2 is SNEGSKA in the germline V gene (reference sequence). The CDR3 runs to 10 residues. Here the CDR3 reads CSPRENEQFF. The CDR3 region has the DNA TGCAGCCCCAGGGAAAATGAGCAGTTCTTC.

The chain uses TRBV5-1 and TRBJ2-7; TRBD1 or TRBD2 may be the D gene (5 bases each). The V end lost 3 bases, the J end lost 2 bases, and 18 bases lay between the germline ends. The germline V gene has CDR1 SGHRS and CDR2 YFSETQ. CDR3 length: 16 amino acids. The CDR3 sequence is CASSSPLVGDPYEQYF. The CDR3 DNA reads TGCGCCAGCAGCTCGCCCTTGGTGGGGGATCCCTACGAGCAGTACTTC.

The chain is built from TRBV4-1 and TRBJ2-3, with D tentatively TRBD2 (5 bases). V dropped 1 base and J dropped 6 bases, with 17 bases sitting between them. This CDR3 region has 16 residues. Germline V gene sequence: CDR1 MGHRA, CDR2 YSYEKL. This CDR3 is CASSQVYGASMDTQYF. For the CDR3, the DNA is TGCGCCAGCAGCCAAGTCTACGGCGCTAGCATGGATACGCAGTATTTT.

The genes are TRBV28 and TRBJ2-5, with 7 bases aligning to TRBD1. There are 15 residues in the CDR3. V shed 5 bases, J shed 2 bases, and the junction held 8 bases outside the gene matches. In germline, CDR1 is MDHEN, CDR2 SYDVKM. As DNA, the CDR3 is TGTGCCAGCAGTGCACAGGGGAGTGGGCAAGAGACCCAGTACTTC. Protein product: CASSAQGSGQETQYF.

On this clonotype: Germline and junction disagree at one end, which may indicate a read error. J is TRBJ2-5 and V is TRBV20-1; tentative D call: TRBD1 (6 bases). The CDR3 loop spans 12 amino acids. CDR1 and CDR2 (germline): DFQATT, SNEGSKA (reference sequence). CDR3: CSANRDHETQYF. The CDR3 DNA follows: TGCAGTGCTAACAGGGACCACGAGACCCAGTACTTC.

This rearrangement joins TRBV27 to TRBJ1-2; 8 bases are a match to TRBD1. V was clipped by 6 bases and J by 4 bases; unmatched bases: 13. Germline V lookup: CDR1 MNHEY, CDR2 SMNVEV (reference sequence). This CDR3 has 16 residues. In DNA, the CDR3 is TGTGCCAGCAGGTCCATTTCATTGACAGGGGTCTATGGCTACACCTTC. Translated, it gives CASRSISLTGVYGYTF.

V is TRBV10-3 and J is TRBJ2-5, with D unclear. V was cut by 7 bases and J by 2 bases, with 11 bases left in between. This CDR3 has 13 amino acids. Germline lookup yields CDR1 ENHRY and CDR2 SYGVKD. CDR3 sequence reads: CAINPAPQETQYF. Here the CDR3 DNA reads TGTGCCATCAACCCCGCGCCTCAAGAGACCCAGTACTTC.

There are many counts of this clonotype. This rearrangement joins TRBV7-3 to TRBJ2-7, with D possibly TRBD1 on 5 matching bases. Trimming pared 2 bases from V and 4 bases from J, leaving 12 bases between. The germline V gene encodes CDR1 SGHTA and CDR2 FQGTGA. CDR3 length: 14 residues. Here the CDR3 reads CASSLWQGPYEQYF. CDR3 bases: TGTGCCAGCAGCTTATGGCAGGGCCCATACGAGCAGTACTTC.

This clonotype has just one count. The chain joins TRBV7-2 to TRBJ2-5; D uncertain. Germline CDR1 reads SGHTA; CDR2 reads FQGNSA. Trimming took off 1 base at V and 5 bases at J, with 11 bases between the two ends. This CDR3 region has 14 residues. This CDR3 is CASSLGRSYETQYF. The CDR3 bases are TGTGCCAGCAGCTTAGGGCGGTCCTACGAGACCCAGTACTTC.

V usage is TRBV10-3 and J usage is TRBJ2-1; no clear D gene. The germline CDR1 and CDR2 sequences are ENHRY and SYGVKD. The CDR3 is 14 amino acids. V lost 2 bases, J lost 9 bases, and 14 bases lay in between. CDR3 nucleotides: TGTGCCATCAGTGAGGCGGTGGGGTTGAGTGAGCAGTTCTTC. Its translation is CAISEAVGLSEQFF.

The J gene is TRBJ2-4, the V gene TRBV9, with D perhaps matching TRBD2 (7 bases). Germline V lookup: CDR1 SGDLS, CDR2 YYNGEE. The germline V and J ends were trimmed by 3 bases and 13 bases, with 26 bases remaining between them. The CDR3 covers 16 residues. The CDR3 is CASSEGRGGVQGEQYF. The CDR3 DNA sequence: TGTGCCAGCAGCGAAGGAAGGGGGGGGGTGCAAGGTGAGCAGTACTTC.

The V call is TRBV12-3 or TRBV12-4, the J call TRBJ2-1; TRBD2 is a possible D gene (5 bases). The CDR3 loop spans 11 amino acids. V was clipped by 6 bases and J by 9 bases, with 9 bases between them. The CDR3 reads CASSRGLEQFF. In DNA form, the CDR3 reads TGTGCCAGCAGCCGAGGGCTTGAGCAGTTCTTC.

The DNA of the CDR3 is TGCAGTGCTCTCCCCGGGACGGCTAACTATGGCTACACCTTC. Amino acids: CSALPGTANYGYTF. V is TRBV20-1 and J is TRBJ1-2; D perhaps matches TRBD1 (5 bases). The CDR3 covers 14 residues. Germline V lookup: CDR1 DFQATT, CDR2 SNEGSKA (reference sequence). V gave up 5 bases and J gave up 0 bases, with 13 bases separating them.

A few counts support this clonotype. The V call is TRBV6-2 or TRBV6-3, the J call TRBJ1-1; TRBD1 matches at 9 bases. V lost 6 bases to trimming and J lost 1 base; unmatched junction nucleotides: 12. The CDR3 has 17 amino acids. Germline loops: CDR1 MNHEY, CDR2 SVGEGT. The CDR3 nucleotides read TGTGCCAGCAGCCTTCCGGGACAGGGCTGGCGGAACACTGAAGCTTTCTTT. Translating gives CASSLPGQGWRNTEAFF.

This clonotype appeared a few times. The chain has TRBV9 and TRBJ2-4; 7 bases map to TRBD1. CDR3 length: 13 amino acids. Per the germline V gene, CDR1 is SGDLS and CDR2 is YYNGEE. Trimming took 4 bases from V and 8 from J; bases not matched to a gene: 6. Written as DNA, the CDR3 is TGTGCCAGCAGCCAAGACAGGGTAGACATTCAGTACTTC. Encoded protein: CASSQDRVDIQYF. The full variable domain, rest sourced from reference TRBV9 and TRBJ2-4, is DSGVTQTPKHLITATGQRVTLRCSPRSGDLSVYWYQQSLDQGLQFLIQYYNGEERAKGNILERFSAQQFPDLHSELNLSSLELGDSALYFCASSQDRVDIQYFGAGTRLSVL.

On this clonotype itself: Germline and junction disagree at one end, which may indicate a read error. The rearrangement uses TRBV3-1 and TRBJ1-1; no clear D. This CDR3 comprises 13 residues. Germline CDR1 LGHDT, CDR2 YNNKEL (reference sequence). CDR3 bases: TGTACCAGCAGCGACCCGGGAGAGGCTGAAGCTTTCTTT. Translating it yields CTSSDPGEAEAFF.

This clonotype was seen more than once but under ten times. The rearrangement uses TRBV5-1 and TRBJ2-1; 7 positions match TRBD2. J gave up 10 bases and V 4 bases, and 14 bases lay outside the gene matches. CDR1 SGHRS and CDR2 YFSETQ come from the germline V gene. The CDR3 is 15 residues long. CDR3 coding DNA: TGCGCCAGCAGCACTGGACTAGTTGGGACTAACGAGCAGTTCTTC. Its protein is CASSTGLVGTNEQFF.

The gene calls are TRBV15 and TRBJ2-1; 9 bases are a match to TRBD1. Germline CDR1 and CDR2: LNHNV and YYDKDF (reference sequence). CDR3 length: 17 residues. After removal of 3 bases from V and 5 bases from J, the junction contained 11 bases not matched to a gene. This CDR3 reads CATSRGTGIKGDNEQFF. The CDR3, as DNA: TGTGCCACCAGCAGGGGGACAGGGATCAAGGGAGACAATGAGCAGTTCTTC. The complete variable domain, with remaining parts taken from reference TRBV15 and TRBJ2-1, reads DAMVIQNPRYQVTQFGKPVTLSCSQTLNHNVMYWYQQKSSQAPKLLFHYYDKDFNNEADTPDNFQSRRPNTSFCFLDIRSPGLGDTAMYLCATSRGTGIKGDNEQFFGPGTRLTVL.

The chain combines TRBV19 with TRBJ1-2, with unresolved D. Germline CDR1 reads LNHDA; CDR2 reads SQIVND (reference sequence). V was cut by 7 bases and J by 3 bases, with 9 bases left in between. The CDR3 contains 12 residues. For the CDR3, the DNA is TGTGCCAGTAAGCTCCAAGACTATGGCTACACCTTC. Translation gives CASKLQDYGYTF.

Here the CDR3 reads CSAPRPGRGRTEQYF. The CDR3 DNA is TGCAGTGCCCCCCGGCCGGGCAGGGGTCGCACCGAGCAGTACTTC. This chain uses TRBV20-1 with TRBJ2-5; weak D call: TRBD1 (6 bases). The DNA end is a closer match to TRBJ2-7, so the J assignment may be wrong. The CDR3 is 15 residues long. The germline gives CDR1 DFQATT, CDR2 SNEGSKA (reference sequence).